The TCR beta chain under discussion was sequenced for a study of monozygotic twins with inflammatory bowel disease. Added by template switching were UMIs that each held a 6-nucleotide sample barcode. TCRdb reanalyzed the 5' RACE reads and collapses them to one entry per CDR3 protein, without DNA. Its table records around 140,000 distinct CDR3 sequences. The CDR3 runs to 19 residues. Per germline, CDR1 SGHNT and CDR2 YYREEE (reference sequence). This TCR derives from a human donor with ulcerative colitis or Crohn's disease, or a healthy co-twin of an affected twin (not recorded which). The chain employs TRBV5-4 and TRBJ2-5; absent DNA, TCRdb's TRBD1 call cannot be checked. The sample taken for sequencing was blood. This chain's CDR3 is CASSLITSGQGGPRETQYF.